Each of the 28 T cell receptor beta chains below was sequenced from the same sample in a study of shared clonotypes between healthy human individuals. The method was immunoSEQ multiplex PCR; TCRdb's version includes in-frame clones alone and lacks a portion of them. The table has over 2 million clones, about 90% seen once; the top ten hold about 0.41%. Sequencing was performed on naive CD4+ T cells from PBMCs. Indicated subset: CD45RA+ positively selected. The receptors here all came from a man aged 18 to 35 in good health. Some clones in this sample may be carry-over from other donors' samples.

The chain uses TRBV6-6 and TRBJ1-2; D is unclear. Trimming removed 7 bases at V and 4 bases at J, with 16 bases between. In germline, CDR1 is MNHNY, CDR2 SVGAGI (reference sequence). This CDR3 region has 14 residues. The CDR3 coding sequence is TGTGCCAGCACCTCCCCTCTCGACCTCTATGGCTACACCTTC. It encodes CASTSPLDLYGYTF.

CDR3: CASSRETQYF. CDR3 coding DNA: TGTGCCAGCAGCCGGGAGACCCAGTACTTC. This sequence joins TRBV27 and TRBJ2-5; D is ambiguous. V was shortened by 6 bases and J by 5 bases, with 4 bases between the two germline ends. Per the germline V gene, CDR1 is MNHEY and CDR2 is SMNVEV (reference sequence). The length of the CDR3 is 10 residues.

J is TRBJ2-2 and V is TRBV7-7, with D perhaps assigned TRBD1 or TRBD2 (5 bases each). The CDR3 is 14 amino acids. Trimming pared 3 bases from V and 1 base from J, leaving 6 bases between. CDR1 is SSHAT and CDR2 is FNYEAQ in the germline V gene (reference sequence). The DNA of the CDR3 is TGTGCCAGCAGCTTTGGGGGGAACACCGGGGAGCTGTTTTTT. Its protein is CASSFGGNTGELFF. The complete variable domain, with remaining parts taken from reference TRBV7-7 and TRBJ2-2, reads GAGVSQSPRYKVTKRGQDVTLRCDPISSHATLYWYQQALGQGPEFLTYFNYEAQPDKSGLPSDRFSAERPEGSISTLTIQRTEQRDSAMYRCASSFGGNTGELFFGEGSRLTVL.

The V and J genes are TRBV2 and TRBJ2-1; D unclear. The CDR3 totals 12 residues. The V end was cut by 2 bases, the J end by 6 bases, with 5 bases between. Germline assignment: CDR1 SNHLY and CDR2 FYNNEI. CDR3 residues: CASSESLNEQFF. For the CDR3, the DNA is TGTGCCAGCAGTGAATCTCTCAATGAGCAGTTCTTC.

This chain links TRBV19 with TRBJ1-1; D remains ambiguous. CDR3 length: 14 residues. Trimming left V 7 bases short and J 4 bases short, with 16 bases between. The germline V gene has CDR1 LNHDA and CDR2 SQIVND (reference sequence). CDR3 coding DNA: TGTGCCAGTATCCGGAACTCGGGAGGCACTGAAGCTTTCTTT. Protein product: CASIRNSGGTEAFF.

CDR3 DNA: TGCGCCAGCCACACGACGCGGGAGGTGATCGGGGAGCTGTTTTTT. Residues: CASHTTREVIGELFF. This rearrangement joins TRBV5-1 to TRBJ2-2; 8 positions match TRBD2. Unmatched junction bases numbered 12, after V lost 7 bases and J lost 7 bases. The CDR3 length is 15 residues. Germline V gives CDR1 SGHRS, CDR2 YFSETQ.

The V gene is TRBV5-6, the J gene TRBJ2-3; 8 bases line up with TRBD2. The ends lost 0 bases at V and 4 bases at J; junction bases unmatched: 7. The CDR3 is made up of 16 amino acids. From germline, CDR1 is SGHDT and CDR2 YYEEEE. The CDR3: CASSLASREVADTQYF. The CDR3 DNA reads TGTGCCAGCAGCTTGGCCTCGCGGGAGGTCGCAGATACGCAGTATTTT.

This sequence joins TRBV18 and TRBJ2-3; a weak D match, TRBD1 (6 bases). Trimming left V 2 bases short and J 3 bases short, with 9 bases between. Germline V gene sequence: CDR1 KGHSH, CDR2 LQKENI. The CDR3 length is 14 residues. The CDR3 region is CASSPGGWTDTQYF. Written as DNA, the CDR3 is TGTGCCAGCTCACCAGGGGGCTGGACAGATACGCAGTATTTT.

The J gene is TRBJ1-5, the V gene TRBV5-5, with D hard to call. CDR1 SGHKS and CDR2 YYEKEE come from the germline V gene (reference sequence). This CDR3 is built from 13 residues. V was trimmed by 2 bases and J by 11 bases, leaving 14 bases between them. The CDR3 coding sequence is TGTGCCAGCAGCTTAGAGGCCTCACAAGCCCAGCATTTT. Amino acid sequence: CASSLEASQAQHF. Supplemented by reference TRBV5-5 and TRBJ1-5, the full variable domain reads DAGVTQSPTHLIKTRGQQVTLRCSPISGHKSVSWYQQVLGQGPQFIFQYYEKEERGRGNFPDRFSARQFPNYSSELNVNALLLGDSALYLCASSLEASQAQHFGDGTRLSIL.

A remark on this clone: Other nucleotide sequences in the sample specify the same CDR3. The J gene is TRBJ1-4, the V gene TRBV7-2; D may be TRBD1 (6 bases). CDR3 size: 15 residues. Per germline, CDR1 SGHTA and CDR2 FQGNSA. Deletions cut 5 bases from V and 3 bases from J, with 13 bases between. The CDR3 here is CASSLQGPANEKLFF. DNA of the CDR3: TGTGCCAGCAGCCTCCAGGGGCCGGCTAATGAAAAACTGTTTTTT.

The gene calls are TRBV7-2 and TRBJ2-7; D uncertain. The CDR3 has 13 amino acids. Germline V lookup: CDR1 SGHTA, CDR2 FQGNSA. V was cut by 5 bases and J by 7 bases, with 15 bases left in between. The CDR3 sequence: CASSPRVAREQYF. The CDR3 DNA follows: TGTGCCAGCAGCCCCCGGGTCGCGCGGGAGCAGTACTTC. Together with reference TRBV7-2 and TRBJ2-7, the CDR3 gives the full variable domain: GAGVSQSPSNKVTEKGKDVELRCDPISGHTALYWYRQSLGQGLEFLIYFQGNSAPDKSGLPSDRFSAERTGGSVSTLTIQRTQQEDSAVYLCASSPRVAREQYFGPGTRLTVT.

The chain carries TRBV30 and TRBJ2-3; 10 nucleotides line up with TRBD1. Germline V gives CDR1 GTSNPN, CDR2 SVGIG (reference sequence). This CDR3 comprises 13 residues. V dropped 6 bases and J dropped 4; count of bases not matched to a gene: 4. The CDR3 DNA reads as TGTGCCTGCGGGACAGGGGTTTCAGATACGCAGTATTTT. Amino acid sequence: CACGTGVSDTQYF.

The chain carries TRBV7-2 and TRBJ2-3, with a tentative D call TRBD1 (6 bases). This CDR3 spans 15 amino acids. CDR1 is SGHTA, CDR2 FQGNSA, per germline. With 5 bases removed from V and 0 bases from J, the gap between germline ends came to 12 bases. The CDR3 DNA sequence: TGTGCCAGCAGCCTGGACAGATCTAGCACAGATACGCAGTATTTT. It specifies CASSLDRSSTDTQYF.

The V gene is TRBV12-5, the J gene TRBJ2-2; D not certain. Germline V gives CDR1 LGHNT, CDR2 FRNRAP. This CDR3 has 13 residues. Trimming shortened V by 6 bases and J by 8 bases, and 13 bases separated the two germline ends. The CDR3 region is CASGPSSDGELFF. For the CDR3, the DNA is TGTGCTAGTGGCCCCTCGTCGGATGGGGAGCTGTTTTTT.

The rearrangement uses TRBV7-9 and TRBJ2-3; 7 bases fit TRBD1. The CDR3 has 16 residues. V trimming: 4 bases; J trimming: 8 bases; junction bases outside the gene matches: 15. Germline loops: CDR1 SEHNR, CDR2 FQNEAQ (reference sequence). The CDR3 is CASSSPAAGGAATQYF. CDR3 sequence (DNA): TGTGCCAGCAGCTCCCCCGCGGCAGGGGGTGCAGCTACGCAGTATTTT.

The genes are TRBV9 and TRBJ1-2; 7 positions match TRBD1. The germline V gene has CDR1 SGDLS and CDR2 YYNGEE. V was pared by 3 bases and J by 2 bases, with 13 bases of the junction left unmatched. The length of the CDR3 is 17 residues. In DNA, the CDR3 is TGTGCCAGCAGCGCGAGAGGGCGGGGGGGACAGAACTATGGCTACACCTTC. It specifies CASSARGRGGQNYGYTF.

The DNA of the CDR3 is TGTGCCAGCAGCGTAGGCGGGCTAAGCCCAGATACGCAGTATTTT. This translates into CASSVGGLSPDTQYF. The chain uses TRBV9 and TRBJ2-3; weak D call: TRBD2 (5 bases). The length of the CDR3 is 15 residues. Germline CDR1 is SGDLS and CDR2 is YYNGEE. Trimming removed 0 bases at V and 4 bases at J, with 12 bases between.

The count of this clone is one. This chain connects TRBV30 to TRBJ2-1, with 14 bases lining up with TRBD2. Germline trimming cut 3 bases from V and 0 bases from J; bases unmatched to any gene: 10. The CDR3 runs to 19 residues. The germline gives CDR1 GTSNPN, CDR2 SVGIG (reference sequence). This CDR3 reads CAWRPWTSGRMSSYNEQFF. In DNA, the CDR3 is TGTGCCTGGAGACCTTGGACTAGCGGGAGGATGAGCTCCTACAATGAGCAGTTCTTC.

This chain connects TRBV6-5 to TRBJ1-4; possibly TRBD1 for D (5 bases). V was trimmed by 6 bases and J by 11 bases, leaving 19 bases between them. This CDR3 is 14 amino acids long. CDR1 and CDR2 from the germline V gene are MNHEY and SVGAGI. Here the CDR3 DNA reads TGTGCCAGCAGCCGCGACAGTATTAATGGGAAACTGTTTTTT. This codes for CASSRDSINGKLFF.

The chain links TRBV28 to TRBJ2-1; the match to TRBD2 covers 8 bases. This CDR3 is 15 amino acids long. The ends lost 3 bases at V and 7 bases at J; junction bases unmatched: 8. Germline V gives CDR1 MDHEN, CDR2 SYDVKM. The CDR3: CASSFASGSTNEQFF. CDR3 bases: TGTGCCAGCAGTTTTGCCAGCGGGAGTACAAATGAGCAGTTCTTC. Full variable domain (remainder filled in from reference TRBV28 and TRBJ2-1): DVKVTQSSRYLVKRTGEKVFLECVQDMDHENMFWYRQDPGLGLRLIYFSYDVKMKEKGDIPEGYSVSREKKERFSLILESASTNQTSMYLCASSFASGSTNEQFFGPGTRLTVL.

The sample holds one count of this clone. The chain combines TRBV6-5 with TRBJ2-2; no clear D gene. The ends were cut back, 0 bases at V and 6 bases at J, with 11 bases in the middle. The CDR3 runs to 15 residues. The germline gives CDR1 MNHEY, CDR2 SVGAGI. The CDR3 region is CASSYSGYIAGELFF. The CDR3 bases are TGTGCCAGCAGTTACTCGGGCTATATTGCCGGGGAGCTGTTTTTT.

V and J are TRBV6-1 and TRBJ1-2; the D is unclear. This CDR3 contains 17 residues. The ends were cut back, 4 bases at V and 8 bases at J, with 26 bases in the middle. Germline loops: CDR1 MNHNS, CDR2 SASEGT. The CDR3 sequence: CASSAFTSWSGGGGYTF. The CDR3 DNA is TGTGCCAGCAGTGCATTCACCTCTTGGAGTGGCGGCGGAGGCTACACCTTC.

The gene calls are TRBV23-1 and TRBJ2-7; D call uncertain. TRBV23-1 falls under the ORF class, with uncertain function. Trimming pared 10 bases from V and 9 bases from J, leaving 19 bases between. CDR3 length: 12 residues. CDR3 region: CATPWGLVGQYF. CDR3 coding DNA: TGCGCCACCCCCTGGGGTCTGGTCGGGCAGTACTTC.

The V gene is TRBV2, the J gene TRBJ1-2; possibly TRBD1 for D (6 bases). Germline V gene data show CDR1 as SNHLY and CDR2 as FYNNEI. The ends were cut back, 4 bases at V and 6 bases at J, with 15 bases in the middle. The CDR3 length is 14 residues. The CDR3 DNA reads TGTGCCAGCAGTGCGGGGGGCAGGTTAAATGGCTACACCTTC. Its translation is CASSAGGRLNGYTF.

This chain connects TRBV5-6 to TRBJ2-3; 8 bases agree with TRBD2. Germline V CDR1 and CDR2: SGHDT, YYEEEE. With 0 bases clipped from V and 4 bases from J, the junction kept 10 bases outside the gene matches. The CDR3 is 17 amino acids. This CDR3 reads CASSLAQREKLADTQYF. As DNA, the CDR3 is TGTGCCAGCAGCTTGGCACAGCGGGAGAAGCTGGCAGATACGCAGTATTTT.

The rearrangement uses TRBV9 and TRBJ2-7, with D perhaps being TRBD1 or TRBD2 (5 bases each). The CDR3 totals 16 residues. V lost 0 bases, J lost 3 bases, and 16 bases lay in between. Germline V gives CDR1 SGDLS, CDR2 YYNGEE. The CDR3 bases are TGTGCCAGCAGCGTAGGGTGGGGTAGGGGAGACTACGAGCAGTACTTC. It is translated as CASSVGWGRGDYEQYF.

With regard to this clone: Other nucleotide sequences in the sample specify the same CDR3. J is TRBJ1-5 and V is TRBV6-1, with D perhaps TRBD1 (5 bases). Between the trimmed V and J ends, which lost 6 bases and 4 bases, there was a span of 10 bases. This CDR3 region has 13 residues. CDR1 is MNHNS and CDR2 is SASEGT in the germline V gene. The CDR3 bases are TGTGCCAGCAGCAGGGACGGGAATCAGCCCCAGCATTTT. Its protein is CASSRDGNQPQHF.

Note on this clone: The same CDR3 is also encoded by other DNA sequences in this sample. The rearrangement uses TRBV5-1 and TRBJ2-1, with D possibly TRBD2 on 5 matching bases. This CDR3 has 13 amino acids. Trimming removed 0 bases from V and 7 bases from J, with 8 bases in between. Germline CDR1 is SGHRS and CDR2 is YFSETQ. In nucleotides, the CDR3 is TGCGCCAGCAGCTTGGGGACTGGGAATGAGCAGTTCTTC. This encodes CASSLGTGNEQFF.